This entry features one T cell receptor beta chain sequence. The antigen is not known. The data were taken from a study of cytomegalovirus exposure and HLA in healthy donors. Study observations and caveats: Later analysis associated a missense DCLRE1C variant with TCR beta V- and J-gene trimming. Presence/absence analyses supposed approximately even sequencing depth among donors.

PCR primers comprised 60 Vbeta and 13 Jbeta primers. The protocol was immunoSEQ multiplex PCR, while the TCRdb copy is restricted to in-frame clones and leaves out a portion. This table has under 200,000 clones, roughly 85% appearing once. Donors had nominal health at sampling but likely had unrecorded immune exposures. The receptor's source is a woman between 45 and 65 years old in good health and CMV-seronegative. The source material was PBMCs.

The CDR3 DNA reads TGTGCCAGCAGTTTTGTATTAAGAGATTCGGATGAGCAGTTCTTC. Translation gives CASSFVLRDSDEQFF. The gene calls are TRBV28 and TRBJ2-1; D unclear. The CDR3 runs 15 residues. With 3 bases removed from V and 8 bases from J, the gap between germline ends came to 17 bases. The germline CDR1 and CDR2 sequences are MDHEN and SYDVKM.